The source of this T cell receptor beta chain is a study of beta chain features in type 1 diabetes. Study-wide findings and caveats: In comparison with healthy donors, patients had naive, central memory and Treg TCRB repertoires that appeared more similar.

Expressed TCRB transcripts were sequenced because the isolated RNA had all been reverse transcribed beforehand. TCRdb's copy holds only in-frame clones and misses some; the assay was immunoSEQ multiplex PCR. The table has 330,000 or so clones, 14% seen once; the top ten hold roughly 7%. This CDR3 has 15 amino acids. The ends lost 5 bases at V and 5 bases at J; junction bases unmatched: 10. CDR1 is LGHNA and CDR2 is YSLEER in the germline V gene. This clone was recorded a few times. As yet, its antigen is unknown. The sequencing sample was made of central memory CD4+ T cells from blood. This clonotype was sampled from a man aged 30 to 45 in good health. The genes are TRBV4-3 and TRBJ2-5; 8 bases are a match to TRBD1. As DNA, the CDR3 is TGCGCCAGCAGCAATCGGGGGACAGGATTCGAGACCCAGTACTTC. It encodes CASSNRGTGFETQYF.